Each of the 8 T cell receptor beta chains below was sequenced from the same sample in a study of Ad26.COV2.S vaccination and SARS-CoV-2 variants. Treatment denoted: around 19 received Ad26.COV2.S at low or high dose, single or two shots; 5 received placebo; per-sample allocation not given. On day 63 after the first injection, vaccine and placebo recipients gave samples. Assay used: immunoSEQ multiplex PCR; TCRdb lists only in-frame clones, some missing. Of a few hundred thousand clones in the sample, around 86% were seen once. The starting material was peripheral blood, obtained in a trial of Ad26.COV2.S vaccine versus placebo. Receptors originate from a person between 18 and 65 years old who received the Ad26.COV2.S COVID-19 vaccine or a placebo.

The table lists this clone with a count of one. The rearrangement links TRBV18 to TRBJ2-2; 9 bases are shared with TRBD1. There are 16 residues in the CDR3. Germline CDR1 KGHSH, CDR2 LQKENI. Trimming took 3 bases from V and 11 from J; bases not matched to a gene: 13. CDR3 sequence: CASSPGLDRGGRELFF. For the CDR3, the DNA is TGTGCCAGCTCACCTGGACTCGACAGGGGGGGACGAGAGCTGTTTTTT.

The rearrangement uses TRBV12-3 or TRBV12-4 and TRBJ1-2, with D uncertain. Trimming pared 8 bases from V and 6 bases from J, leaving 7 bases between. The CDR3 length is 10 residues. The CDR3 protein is CASGSHGYTF. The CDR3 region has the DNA TGTGCCAGCGGATCTCATGGCTACACCTTC.

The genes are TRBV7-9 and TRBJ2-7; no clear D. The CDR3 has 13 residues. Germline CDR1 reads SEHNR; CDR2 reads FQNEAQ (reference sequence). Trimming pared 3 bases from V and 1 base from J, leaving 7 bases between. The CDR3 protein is CASSFDTSYEQYF. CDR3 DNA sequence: TGTGCCAGCAGCTTTGACACTTCCTACGAGCAGTACTTC.

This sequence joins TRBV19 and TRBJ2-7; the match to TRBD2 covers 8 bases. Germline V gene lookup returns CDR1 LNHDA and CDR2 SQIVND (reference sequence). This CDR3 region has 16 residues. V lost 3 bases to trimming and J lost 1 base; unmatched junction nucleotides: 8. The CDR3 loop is CASSMKAGGRSYEQYF. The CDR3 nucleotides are TGTGCCAGTAGTATGAAGGCAGGCGGGAGGTCCTACGAGCAGTACTTC.

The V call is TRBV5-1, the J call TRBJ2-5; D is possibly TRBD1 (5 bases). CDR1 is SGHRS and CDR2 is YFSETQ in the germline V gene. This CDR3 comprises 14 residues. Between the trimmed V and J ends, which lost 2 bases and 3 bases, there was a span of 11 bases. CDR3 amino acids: CASSFSGYEETQYF. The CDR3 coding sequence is TGCGCCAGCAGCTTCTCAGGGTATGAAGAGACCCAGTACTTC.

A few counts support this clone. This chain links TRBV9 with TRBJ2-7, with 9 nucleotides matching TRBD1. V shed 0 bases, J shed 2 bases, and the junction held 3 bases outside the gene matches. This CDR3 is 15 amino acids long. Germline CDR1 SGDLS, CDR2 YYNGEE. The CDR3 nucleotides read TGTGCCAGCAGCGTAGAACAGGGGGCCCCCTACGAGCAGTACTTC. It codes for CASSVEQGAPYEQYF.

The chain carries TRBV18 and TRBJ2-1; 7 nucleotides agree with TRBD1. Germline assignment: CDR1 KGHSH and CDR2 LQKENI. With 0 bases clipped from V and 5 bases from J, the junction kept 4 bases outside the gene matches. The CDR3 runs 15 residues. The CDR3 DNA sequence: TGTGCCAGCTCACCACCTGACAGGGTGAACAATGAGCAGTTCTTC. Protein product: CASSPPDRVNNEQFF.

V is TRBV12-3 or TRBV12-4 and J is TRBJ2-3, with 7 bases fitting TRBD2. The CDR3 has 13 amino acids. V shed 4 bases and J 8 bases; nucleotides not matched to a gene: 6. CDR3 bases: TGTGCCAGCAGTTCGGGACTATGGGTTACGCAGTATTTT. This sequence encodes CASSSGLWVTQYF.